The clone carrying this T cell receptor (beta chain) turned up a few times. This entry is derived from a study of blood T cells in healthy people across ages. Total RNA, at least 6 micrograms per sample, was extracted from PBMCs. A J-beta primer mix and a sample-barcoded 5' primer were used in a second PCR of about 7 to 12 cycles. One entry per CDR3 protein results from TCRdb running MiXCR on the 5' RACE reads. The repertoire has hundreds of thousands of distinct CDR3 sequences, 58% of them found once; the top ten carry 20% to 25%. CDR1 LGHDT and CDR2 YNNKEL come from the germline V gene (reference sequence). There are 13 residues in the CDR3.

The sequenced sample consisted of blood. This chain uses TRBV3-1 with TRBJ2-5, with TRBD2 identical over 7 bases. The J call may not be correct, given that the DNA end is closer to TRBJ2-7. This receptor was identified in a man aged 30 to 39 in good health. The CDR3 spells CASALGGSYEQYF. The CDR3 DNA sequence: TGTGCCAGCGCTCTGGGGGGGTCCTACGAGCAGTACTTC.